Shown below are 11 T cell receptor beta chains from a single sample sequenced in a study of cytomegalovirus exposure and HLA in healthy donors. Only in-frame clones appear in the TCRdb table, and some are missing; sequencing was by immunoSEQ multiplex PCR. The sample holds some 220,000 clones, 90% to 95% seen once. The sequencing input was PBMCs. Receptors originate from a woman under 30 in good health and CMV-seronegative.

J is TRBJ2-2 and V is TRBV27; D may be TRBD1 (6 bases). V was shortened by 2 bases and J by 6 bases, with 7 bases between the two germline ends. CDR1 and CDR2 (germline): MNHEY, SMNVEV (reference sequence). CDR3 length: 13 residues. The CDR3 nucleotides are TGTGCCAGCAGTTTAGAGGGGGCCGGGGAGCTGTTTTTT. Amino acid sequence: CASSLEGAGELFF.

The chain carries TRBV21-1 and TRBJ2-1; the table's D gene call, TRBD1, was not cross checked with the DNA. TRBV21-1 represents a pseudogene. The CDR3 totals 18 residues. The CDR3 protein is CASSKGKTTEGGFNEQFF. Written as DNA, the CDR3 is TGTGCCAGCAGCAAAGGTAAGACTACCGAAGGGGGTTTTAATGAGCAGTTCTTC.

The CDR3 protein is CASSLEGPGLNTEAFF. The CDR3 DNA reads as TGTGCCAGCAGCTTGGAGGGGCCGGGTCTGAACACTGAAGCTTTCTTT. The V call is TRBV7-6, the J call TRBJ1-1, with D possibly TRBD1 on 5 matching bases. V was trimmed by 3 bases and J by 0 bases, leaving 14 bases between them. This CDR3 is built from 16 residues. In germline, CDR1 is SGHVS, CDR2 FNYEAQ.

Regarding this clone: This specimen includes other DNA sequences encoding the same CDR3. The chain couples TRBV6-1 to TRBJ1-2; D is ambiguous. The CDR3 runs to 13 residues. Per germline, CDR1 MNHNS and CDR2 SASEGT. Trimming pared 4 bases from V and 1 base from J, leaving 7 bases between. DNA of the CDR3: TGTGCCAGCAGTGCGGAGCGTAACTATGGCTACACCTTC. The encoded protein is CASSAERNYGYTF.

The CDR3 DNA is TGCGCCAGCAGCTTGGATCCCCCAGGGCCCAACTACGAGCAGTACTTC. This sequence encodes CASSLDPPGPNYEQYF. The chain is built from TRBV5-1 and TRBJ2-7; maybe TRBD1 (5 bases). The CDR3 is 16 amino acids. Germline V gene sequence: CDR1 SGHRS, CDR2 YFSETQ. Trimming removed 0 bases from V and 3 bases from J, with 16 bases in between. The full variable domain, with the rest looked up from reference TRBV5-1 and TRBJ2-7, is KAGVTQTPRYLIKTRGQQVTLSCSPISGHRSVSWYQQTPGQGLQFLFEYFSETQRNKGNFPGRFSGRQFSNSRSEMNVSTLELGDSALYLCASSLDPPGPNYEQYFGPGTRLTVT.

V is TRBV7-9 and J is TRBJ1-2, with 8 bases lining up with TRBD1. Germline CDR1 reads SEHNR; CDR2 reads FQNEAQ (reference sequence). This CDR3 comprises 13 residues. With 2 bases clipped from V and 6 bases from J, the junction kept 2 bases outside the gene matches. The chain's CDR3 is CASSLLDRDGYTF. CDR3 DNA: TGTGCCAGCAGCTTATTGGACAGGGATGGCTACACCTTC. The entire variable domain, with the rest obtained from reference TRBV7-9 and TRBJ1-2, is as follows: DTGVSQNPRHKITKRGQNVTFRCDPISEHNRLYWYRQTLGQGPEFLTYFQNEAQLEKSRLLSDRFSAERPKGSFSTLEIQRTEQGDSAMYLCASSLLDRDGYTFGSGTRLTVV.

V gene TRBV9 combines with J gene TRBJ1-2, with 10 positions matching TRBD1. Germline lookup yields CDR1 SGDLS and CDR2 YYNGEE. This CDR3 comprises 15 residues. J was trimmed by 5 bases and V by 4 bases; bases with no gene match: 8. CDR3 nucleotides: TGTGCCAGCAGCCATCCGGGACAGGGGAGGTATGGCTACACCTTC. Encoded protein: CASSHPGQGRYGYTF.

For the CDR3, the DNA is TGCAGCGTTGAGCCGGGTCCCCCTTCCTACGAGCAGTACTTC. Translation gives CSVEPGPPSYEQYF. V is TRBV29-1 and J is TRBJ2-7, with D unclear. Germline V gene sequence: CDR1 SQVTM, CDR2 ANQGSEA. V dropped 3 bases and J dropped 1 base, with 13 bases sitting between them. The CDR3 length is 14 residues.

This chain uses TRBV27 with TRBJ1-6; D is unresolved. The ends were cut back, 7 bases at V and 10 bases at J, with 17 bases in the middle. The CDR3 is made up of 14 amino acids. Germline CDR1 and CDR2: MNHEY and SMNVEV (reference sequence). The CDR3 here is CASTSILLRSPLHF. The CDR3 nucleotides read TGTGCCAGCACCTCCATCCTCCTAAGATCACCCCTCCACTTT.

This chain uses TRBV19 with TRBJ2-5, with D perhaps matching TRBD1 (5 bases). V was shortened by 4 bases and J by 5 bases, with 17 bases between the two germline ends. Germline V gene sequence: CDR1 LNHDA, CDR2 SQIVND (reference sequence). CDR3 length: 15 amino acids. The CDR3 coding sequence is TGTGCCAGTAGTAACACGATAAATCCAGGGGAGACCCAGTACTTC. The encoded protein is CASSNTINPGETQYF.

CDR3 bases: TGTGCCAGCAGTTACTCGAGTCGGGGGGGTGAAAAACTGTTTTTT. Its translation: CASSYSSRGGEKLFF. This rearrangement joins TRBV6-5 to TRBJ1-4, with D possibly matching TRBD1 (5 bases). V dropped 0 bases and J dropped 7 bases, with 12 bases sitting between them. The CDR3 covers 15 residues. CDR1 is MNHEY, CDR2 SVGAGI, per germline.